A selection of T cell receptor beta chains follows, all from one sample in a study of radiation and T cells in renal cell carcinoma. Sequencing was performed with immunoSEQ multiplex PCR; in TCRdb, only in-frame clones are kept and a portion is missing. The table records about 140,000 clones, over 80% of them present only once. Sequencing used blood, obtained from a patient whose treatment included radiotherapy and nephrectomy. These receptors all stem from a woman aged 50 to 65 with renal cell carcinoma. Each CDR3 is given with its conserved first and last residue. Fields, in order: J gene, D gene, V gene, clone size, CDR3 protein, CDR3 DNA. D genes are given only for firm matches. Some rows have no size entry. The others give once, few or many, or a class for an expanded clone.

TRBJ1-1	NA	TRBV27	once	CASTNYRGTEAFF	TGTGCCAGCACCAATTATCGGGGAACTGAAGCTTTCTTT
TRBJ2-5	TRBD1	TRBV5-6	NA	CASSLDRGLLEETQYF	TGTGCCAGCAGCCTGGACAGGGGGCTCTTGGAAGAGACCCAGTACTTC
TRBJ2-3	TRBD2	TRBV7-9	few	CASSRLAGSLDTQYF	TGTGCCAGCAGCCGACTAGCGGGGAGCCTCGATACGCAGTATTTT
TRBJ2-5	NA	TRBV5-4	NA	CASSSRLEETQYF	TGTGCCAGCAGTTCCCGACTAGAAGAGACCCAGTACTTC
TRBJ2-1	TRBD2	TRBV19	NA	CASSTTISGGNNEQFF	TGTGCCAGTAGTACGACAATCAGCGGGGGGAACAATGAGCAGTTCTTC
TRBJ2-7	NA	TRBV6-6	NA	CASSFTGYEQYF	TGTGCCAGCAGTTTCACAGGCTACGAGCAGTACTTC
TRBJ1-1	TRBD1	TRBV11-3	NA	CASSSRDRGPNTEAFF	TGTGCCAGCAGCTCCCGGGACAGGGGCCCGAACACTGAAGCTTTCTTT
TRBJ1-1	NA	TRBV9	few	CASSVGLQLEAFF	TGTGCCAGCAGCGTAGGGTTGCAGCTTGAAGCTTTCTTT
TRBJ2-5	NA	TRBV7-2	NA	CASSLWTQETQYF	TGTGCCAGCAGCTTATGGACCCAAGAGACCCAGTACTTC
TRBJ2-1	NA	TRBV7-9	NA	CASSLARPGSYNEQFF	TGTGCCAGCAGCTTAGCTCGTCCAGGCTCCTACAATGAGCAGTTCTTC
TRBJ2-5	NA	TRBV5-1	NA	CASSLLGGETQYF	TGCGCCAGCAGCTTGTTAGGGGGGGAGACCCAGTACTTC
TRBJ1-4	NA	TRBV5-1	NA	CASSIAGGTNEKLFF	TGCGCCAGCAGCATCGCGGGGGGAACAAATGAAAAACTGTTTTTT
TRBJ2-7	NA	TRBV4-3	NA	CASSLGRSGGEQYF	TGCGCCAGCAGCCTCGGCAGATCTGGGGGGGAGCAGTACTTC
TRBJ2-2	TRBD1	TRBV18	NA	CASSRDRGLSGELFF	TGTGCCAGCTCACGAGACAGGGGGCTTTCCGGGGAGCTGTTTTTT
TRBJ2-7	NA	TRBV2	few	CASSDPSYSYEQYF	TGTGCCAGCAGTGACCCGTCGTACTCCTACGAGCAGTACTTC
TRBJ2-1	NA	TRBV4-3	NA	CASSQGGRVYNEQFF	TGCGCCAGCAGCCAAGGGGGGCGCGTCTACAATGAGCAGTTCTTC
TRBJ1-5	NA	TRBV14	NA	CASSQGWSQPQHF	TGTGCCAGCAGCCAAGGGTGGTCTCAGCCCCAGCATTTT
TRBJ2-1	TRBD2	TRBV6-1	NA	CASSRGLAWPNEQFF	TGTGCCAGCAGTCGGGGACTAGCTTGGCCCAATGAGCAGTTCTTC